This T cell receptor (beta chain) was retrieved from a study of blood T cell repertoires in COVID-19. TCRdb's table, derived via immunoSEQ multiplex PCR, lists solely in-frame clones and lacks some. The sample includes some 200,000 clones, 84% seen only once; the top ten take about 13%. Germline trimming cut 4 bases from V and 8 bases from J; bases unmatched to any gene: 7. This CDR3 has 16 residues. CDR1 and CDR2 from the germline V gene are LNHNV and YYDKDF (reference sequence). The chain uses TRBV15 and TRBJ2-1; 14 bases map to TRBD2. The specimen sequenced was peripheral blood. The TCR sequence derives from a human donor in a cohort sampled during active COVID-19. The CDR3 DNA reads TGTGCCACCAGCACCGGGACTAGCGGGAGAGCGGATGAGCAGTTCTTC. Its protein is CATSTGTSGRADEQFF.